This section outlines one TCR beta chain sequence together with its context. The junction does not match germline at one end; this may be a read error. Taking about 18-31 mg of unsorted bulk tissue, the authors co-extracted RNA and DNA. The sample belongs to a study of tumor-infiltrating lymphocytes in primary liver carcinoma. The CDR3 covers 16 residues. CDR1 is SGHAT and CDR2 is FQNNGV in the germline V gene. A primer matching the constant region was used to make TCR beta cDNA from 450 to 550 ng of total RNA. Slightly modified ARM-PCR, run as three nested multiplex PCR rounds, produced the TCR beta libraries. It was with TRBV1-TRBV30 forward primers and a C-beta reverse primer that the first two PCR rounds were run, at around 10 cycles each. TCRdb re-derived calls from the multiplex PCR reads in MiXCR, one entry per CDR3 protein. This table has about 41,000 distinct CDR3 sequences, about three quarters appearing once.

The sequence came from a man aged 35 to 55 with primary liver carcinoma and hepatitis B virus infection. Sample: liver tumor tissue from sampling region 2. Subset: tumor region T2, inferior pole. The chain is built from TRBV11-2 and TRBJ2-2, with 7 bases matching TRBD2. Here the CDR3 DNA reads TGTGCCAGCGGCTCTTCTAGCGGCGCGAACACCGGGGAGCTATTTTTT. Protein product: CASGSSSGANTGELFF.